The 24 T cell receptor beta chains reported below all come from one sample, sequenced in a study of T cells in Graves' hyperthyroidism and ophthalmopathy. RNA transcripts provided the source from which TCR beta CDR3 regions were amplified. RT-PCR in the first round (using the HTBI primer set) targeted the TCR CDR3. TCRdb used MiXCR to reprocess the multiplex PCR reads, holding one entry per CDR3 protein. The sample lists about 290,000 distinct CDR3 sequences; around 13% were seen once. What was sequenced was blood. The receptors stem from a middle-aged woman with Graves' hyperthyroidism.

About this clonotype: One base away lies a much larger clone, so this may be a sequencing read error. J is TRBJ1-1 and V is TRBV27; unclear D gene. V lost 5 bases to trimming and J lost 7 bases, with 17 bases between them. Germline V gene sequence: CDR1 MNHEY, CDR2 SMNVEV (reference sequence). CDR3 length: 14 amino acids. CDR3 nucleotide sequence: TGTGCCAGCAGTCCCTGGCGAATCGAGGGTGAAGCTTTCTTT. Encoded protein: CASSPWRIEGEAFF.

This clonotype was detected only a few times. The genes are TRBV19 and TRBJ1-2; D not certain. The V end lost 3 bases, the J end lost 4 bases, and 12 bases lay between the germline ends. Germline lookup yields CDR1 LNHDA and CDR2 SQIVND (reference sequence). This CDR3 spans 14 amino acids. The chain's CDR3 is CASSMPAEVYGYTF. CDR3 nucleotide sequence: TGTGCCAGTAGTATGCCCGCGGAAGTCTATGGCTACACCTTC.

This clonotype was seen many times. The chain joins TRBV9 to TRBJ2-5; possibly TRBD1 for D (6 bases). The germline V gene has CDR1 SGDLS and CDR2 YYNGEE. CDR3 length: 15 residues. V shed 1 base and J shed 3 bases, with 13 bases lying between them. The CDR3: CASSVLGGFEETQYF. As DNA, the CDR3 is TGTGCCAGCAGCGTACTAGGGGGATTCGAAGAGACCCAGTACTTC.

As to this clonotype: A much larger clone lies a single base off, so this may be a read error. The CDR3 region is CASSLWGATTGTQYF. CDR3 sequence (DNA): TGCGCCAGCAGCTTGTGGGGGGCGACTACAGGTACGCAGTATTTT. The gene calls are TRBV5-1 and TRBJ2-3; D may correspond to TRBD1 or TRBD2 (6 bases each). Germline CDR1 is SGHRS and CDR2 is YFSETQ. The CDR3 loop spans 15 amino acids.

CDR3 coding DNA: TGTGCCAGTAGTATAGGGGTTTGGACCGGGGAGCTGTTTTTT. It yields the protein CASSIGVWTGELFF. The gene calls are TRBV19 and TRBJ2-2, with unresolved D. The CDR3 sequence is 14 residues long. Per the germline V gene, CDR1 is LNHDA and CDR2 is SQIVND (reference sequence). The V and J ends lost 1 base and 5 bases respectively, with 8 bases between them.

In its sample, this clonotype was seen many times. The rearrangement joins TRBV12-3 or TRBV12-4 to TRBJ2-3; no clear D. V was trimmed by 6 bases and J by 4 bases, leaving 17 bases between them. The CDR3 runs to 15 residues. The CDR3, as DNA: TGTGCCAGCAGGCTGGTTCGGACCCTATCAGATACGCAGTATTTT. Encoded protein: CASRLVRTLSDTQYF.

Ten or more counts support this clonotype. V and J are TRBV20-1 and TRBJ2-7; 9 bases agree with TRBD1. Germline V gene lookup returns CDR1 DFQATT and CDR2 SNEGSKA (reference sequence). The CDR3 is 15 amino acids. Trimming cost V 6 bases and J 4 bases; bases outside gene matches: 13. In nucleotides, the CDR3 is TGCAGTGCCAAGGACAGGGGAAGGCTGTCGTACGAGCAGTACTTC. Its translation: CSAKDRGRLSYEQYF.

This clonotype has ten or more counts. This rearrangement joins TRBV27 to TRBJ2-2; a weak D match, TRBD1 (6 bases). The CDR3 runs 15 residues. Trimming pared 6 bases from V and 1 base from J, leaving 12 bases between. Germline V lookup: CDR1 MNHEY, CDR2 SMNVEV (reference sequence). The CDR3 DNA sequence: TGTGCCAGCAGGGCCCCGGGACAGAACACCGGGGAGCTGTTTTTT. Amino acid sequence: CASRAPGQNTGELFF.

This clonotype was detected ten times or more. In DNA, the CDR3 is TGTGCCAGCAGCTTAACAGGGGTCTTCTCCTACGAGCAGTACTTC. It is translated as CASSLTGVFSYEQYF. The chain couples TRBV28 to TRBJ2-7; 7 nucleotides agree with TRBD1. Germline loops: CDR1 MDHEN, CDR2 SYDVKM. V lost 6 bases to trimming and J lost 0 bases; unmatched junction nucleotides: 8. The CDR3 spans 15 residues.

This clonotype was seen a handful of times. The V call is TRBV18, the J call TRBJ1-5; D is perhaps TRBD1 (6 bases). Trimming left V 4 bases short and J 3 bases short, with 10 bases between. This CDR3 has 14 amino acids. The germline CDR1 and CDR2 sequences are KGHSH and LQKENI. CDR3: CASSLRDINQPQHF. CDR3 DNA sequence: TGTGCCAGCTCACTCCGGGACATCAATCAGCCCCAGCATTTT.

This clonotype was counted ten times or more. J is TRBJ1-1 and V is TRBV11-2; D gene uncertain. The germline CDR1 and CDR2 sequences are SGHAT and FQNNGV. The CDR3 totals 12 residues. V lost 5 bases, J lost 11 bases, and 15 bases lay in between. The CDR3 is CASSPSGIGAFF. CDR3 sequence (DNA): TGTGCCAGCAGCCCCTCGGGTATAGGGGCTTTCTTT.

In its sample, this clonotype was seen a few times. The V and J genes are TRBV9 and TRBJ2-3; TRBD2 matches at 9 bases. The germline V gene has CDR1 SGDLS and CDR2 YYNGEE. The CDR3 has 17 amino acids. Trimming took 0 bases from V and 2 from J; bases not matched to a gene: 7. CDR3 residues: CASSVVEASGTTDTQYF. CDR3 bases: TGTGCCAGCAGCGTAGTGGAGGCTAGCGGGACCACAGATACGCAGTATTTT.

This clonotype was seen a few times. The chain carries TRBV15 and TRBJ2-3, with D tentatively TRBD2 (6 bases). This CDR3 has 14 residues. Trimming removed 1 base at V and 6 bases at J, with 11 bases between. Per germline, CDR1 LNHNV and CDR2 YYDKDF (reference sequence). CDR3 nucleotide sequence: TGTGCCACCAGCAGAGGGGGGGTTCAGGATACGCAGTATTTT. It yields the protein CATSRGGVQDTQYF.

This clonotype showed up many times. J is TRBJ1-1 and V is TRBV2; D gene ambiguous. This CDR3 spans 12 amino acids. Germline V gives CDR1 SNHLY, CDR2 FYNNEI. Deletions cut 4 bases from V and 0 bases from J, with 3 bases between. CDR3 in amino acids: CASSVMNTEAFF. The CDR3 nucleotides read TGTGCCAGCAGTGTGATGAACACTGAAGCTTTCTTT. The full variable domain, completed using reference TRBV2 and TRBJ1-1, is EPEVTQTPSHQVTQMGQEVILRCVPISNHLYFYWYRQILGQKVEFLVSFYNNEISEKSEIFDDQFSVERPDGSNFTLKIRSTKLEDSAMYFCASSVMNTEAFFGQGTRLTVV.

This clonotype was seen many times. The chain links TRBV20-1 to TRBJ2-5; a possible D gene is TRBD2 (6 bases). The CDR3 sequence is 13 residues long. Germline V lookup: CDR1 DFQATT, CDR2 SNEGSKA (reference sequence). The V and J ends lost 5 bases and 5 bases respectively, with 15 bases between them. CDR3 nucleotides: TGCAGTGCTCCCCCCCCTAGCGTCGAGACCCAGTACTTC. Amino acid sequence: CSAPPPSVETQYF.

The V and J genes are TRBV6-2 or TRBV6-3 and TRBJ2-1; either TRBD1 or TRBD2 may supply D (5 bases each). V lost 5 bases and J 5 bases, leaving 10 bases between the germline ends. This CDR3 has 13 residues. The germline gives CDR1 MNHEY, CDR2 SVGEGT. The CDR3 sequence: CASSGGENNEQFF. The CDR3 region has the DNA TGTGCCAGCAGTGGGGGAGAGAACAATGAGCAGTTCTTC.

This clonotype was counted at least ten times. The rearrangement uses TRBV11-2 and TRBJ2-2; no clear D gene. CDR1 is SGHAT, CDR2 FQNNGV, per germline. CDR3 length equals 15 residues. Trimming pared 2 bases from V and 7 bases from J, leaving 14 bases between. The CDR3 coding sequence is TGTGCCAGCAGCTTAAAGTCAGGATGGAGCGGGGAGCTGTTTTTT. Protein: CASSLKSGWSGELFF.

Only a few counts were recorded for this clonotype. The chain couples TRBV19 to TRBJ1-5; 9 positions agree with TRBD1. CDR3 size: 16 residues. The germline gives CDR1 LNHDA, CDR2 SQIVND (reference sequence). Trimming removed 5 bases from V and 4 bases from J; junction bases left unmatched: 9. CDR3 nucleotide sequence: TGTGCCAGTAGTTTGGGACAGGGATTTTGGAATCAGCCCCAGCATTTT. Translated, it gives CASSLGQGFWNQPQHF.

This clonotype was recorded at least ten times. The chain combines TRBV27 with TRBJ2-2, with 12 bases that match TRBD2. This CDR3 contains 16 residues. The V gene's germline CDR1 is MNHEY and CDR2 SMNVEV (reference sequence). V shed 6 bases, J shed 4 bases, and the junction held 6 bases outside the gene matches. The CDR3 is CASRPTSGRFTGELFF. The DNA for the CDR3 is TGTGCCAGCAGACCAACTAGCGGGAGGTTCACCGGGGAGCTGTTTTTT.

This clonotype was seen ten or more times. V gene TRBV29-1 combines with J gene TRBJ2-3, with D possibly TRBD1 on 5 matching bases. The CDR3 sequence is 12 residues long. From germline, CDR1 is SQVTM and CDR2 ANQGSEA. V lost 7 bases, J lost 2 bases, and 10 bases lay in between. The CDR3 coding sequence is TGCAGCGGGGGCTACTACACAGATACGCAGTATTTT. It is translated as CSGGYYTDTQYF.

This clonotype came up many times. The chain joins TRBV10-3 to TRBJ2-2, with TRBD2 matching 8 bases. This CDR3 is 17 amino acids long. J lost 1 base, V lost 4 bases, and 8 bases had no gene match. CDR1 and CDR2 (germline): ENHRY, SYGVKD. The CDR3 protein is CAISGDWTSKNTGELFF. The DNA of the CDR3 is TGTGCCATCAGTGGGGACTGGACTAGCAAGAACACCGGGGAGCTGTTTTTT.

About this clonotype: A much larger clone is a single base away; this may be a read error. This chain's CDR3 is CASSRDMVAGREQYF. In DNA, the CDR3 is TGTGCCAGCAGCCGAGATATGGTAGCGGGGCGCGAGCAGTACTTC. The genes are TRBV3-1 and TRBJ2-7, with 8 bases aligning to TRBD2. V lost 4 bases, J lost 6 bases, and 11 bases stayed unmatched. The germline CDR1 and CDR2 sequences are LGHDT and YNNKEL (reference sequence). The CDR3 consists of 15 residues.

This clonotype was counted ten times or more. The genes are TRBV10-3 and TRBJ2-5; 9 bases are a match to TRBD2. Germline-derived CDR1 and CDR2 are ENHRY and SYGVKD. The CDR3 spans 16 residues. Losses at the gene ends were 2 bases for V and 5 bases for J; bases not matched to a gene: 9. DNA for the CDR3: TGTGCCATCAGTGAGCGGGCAGCGGGAGGCTGGGAGACCCAGTACTTC. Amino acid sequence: CAISERAAGGWETQYF.

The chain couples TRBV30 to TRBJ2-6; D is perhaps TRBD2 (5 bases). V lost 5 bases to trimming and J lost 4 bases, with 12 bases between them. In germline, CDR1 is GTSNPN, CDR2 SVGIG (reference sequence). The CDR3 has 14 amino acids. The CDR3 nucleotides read TGTGCCTGGGGTACGGGGTCCGGGGCCAACGTCCTGACTTTC. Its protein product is CAWGTGSGANVLTF.